This T cell receptor (beta chain) was documented in a study of long-term antiretroviral therapy in people with HIV (dated by TCRdb to between 2022 and 2023). Regarding the complete study: The earliest samples were collected about a decade before the 2015 WHO recommendation for immediate ART, when ART was typically delayed until CD4 counts fell. About 35% of the 30 participants with HIV were female. The cohort contributed roughly 200 cryopreserved PBMC samples from fewer than 35 adults with confirmed HIV infection, collected serially over a mean of approximately six years (range 1-12). Whether ART initiation and durable HIV suppression were associated with changes in peripheral blood TRB repertoire composition and diversity was tested in a retrospective serial study. No cross-contamination during QIAcube processing was shown when test extractions of a monoclonal T-cell line were performed alongside about 30 polyclonal samples.

To be included, a participant needed at least one PBMC sample from before ART initiation plus at least two post-ART samples. All participants with HIV were treated in the United States of America. Cryopreserved samples of about 0.9-11 million PBMC were thawed and washed before DNA extraction. At the time of the earliest PBMC sample for each participant with HIV, ages ranged from about 23 to 60 years. Each participant contributed PBMC samples from 1-4 timepoints before ART initiation and 2-8 timepoints after ART initiation, with a median of 7 samples. For every participant, serial HIV viral load, CD4+ T-cell count, ART history and demographic data were obtained. Genomic DNA was extracted from unsorted PBMC with a Qiagen kit on a QIAcube, with processing performed in batches of 12 samples. The CDR3 measures 11 amino acids from cysteine to phenylalanine. CDR3 DNA is the only sequence kept; it has 33 bases, read in frame from the first base. Deletion took 2 bases off V and 5 bases off J, with a span of 7 bases between the germline ends. The germline V gene (reference sequence) supplies CDR1 GTSNPN and CDR2 SVGIG.

Paper-wide results and their limitations: Because PBMC availability was limited, only the TCR beta chain was sequenced, with no alpha chain pairing. Inferences about post-ART repertoire changes were limited because no data were available on ART adherence, viral resistance or therapy changes. HIV repertoires had narrower CDR3 length ranges than controls, and the network structure suggested an antigen-experienced repertoire that shifted only slightly toward naive after ART. Because pre-ART samples had limited cell numbers, unsorted PBMC were profiled rather than sorted CD4+ and CD8+ T cells. The repertoire was dominated across all time points by expanded TRB clones identified before ART initiation, although this dominance was seen to fluctuate and to decrease in many PLHIV after ART. The samples span the years 2004 to 2017, and the ART regimens used at that time may not be as effective as current regimens. Starting ART was linked to a significant rise in TRB diversity, yet even after long-term ART the diversity remained significantly lower than in transplant donor controls.

Sequencing of the TRB variable region was done with the immunoSEQ hsTCRB v3.0 assay at survey level resolution. TRB sequencing targeted a depth of about 40,000-55,000 T-cell genomes per sample. TRB libraries were pooled and sequenced on an Illumina MiSeq using a v3 150-cycle kit. From the authors' description of their analysis: Analysis of repertoires was carried out in R inside a reproducible Nextflow workflow spanning QC, data transformation and analysis. Custom analyses were implemented in LymphoSeq2, an R package for AIRR-Seq data exploration. A handful of samples that yielded fewer than 5000 total TRB sequences were excluded, so that 188 HIV repertoires were analyzed. Among the 180 to 200 retained HIV repertoires, around 60 were collected before ART initiation and 120 to 140 were collected after ART initiation. Each repertoire was downsampled to 5000 TRB nucleotide sequences, and summary statistics were averaged across 100 downsampling iterations. The analysis kept only TRB sequences whose CDR3 regions were at least seven amino acids long. Two measures captured diversity: a Shannon entropy-derived clonality score and the Gini coefficient. In the repertoire networks, any two of the top 5000 CDR3 amino acid sequences were linked whenever the two sequences differed by an edit distance of one. Antigen specificity groups and MHC restriction were predicted for TRB CDR3 amino acid sequences with GLIPH2. To flag known associations with CMV, EBV, HIV or tissue antigens, CDR3 amino acid sequences were compared against VDJdb and McPAS-TCR. Pre-ART, post-ART and control groups were compared with Wilcoxon signed-rank tests and Holm-Bonferroni correction. Not all clones reach the TCRdb copy of this immuneACCESS table, which keeps in-frame sequences only. Checked studies attribute under half of the gap to unresolved V genes and leave the rest unexplained. That table furnishes V, J and clone size, whereas the DNA furnished D and trimming. This sample lists some 16,000 clones; approximately 79% were detected once. The top ten hold roughly 10% of the sample.

About this clone: Its antigen has not been determined. No per-base quality is available; no much larger clone lies one base away.

The sequence was collected from a woman between 40 and 50 years old with HIV. The sequence joins TRBV30 to TRBJ2-7; the D segment could be TRBD1, given 5 matching bases. This sample comprised unsorted PBMCs, obtained 2.3 years after starting antiretroviral therapy. The CDR3 amino acid sequence is: CAWSSRDEQYF. The DNA is TGTGCCTGGAGTTCCAGGGACGAGCAGTACTTC. Supplemented by the reference TRBV30 and TRBJ2-7 proteins around the CDR3, the complete variable domain is SQTIHQWPATLVQPVGSPLSLECTVEGTSNPNLYWYRQAAGRGLQLLFYSVGIGQISSEVPQNLSASRPQDRQFILSSKKLLLSDSGFYLCAWSSRDEQYFGPGTRLTVT.